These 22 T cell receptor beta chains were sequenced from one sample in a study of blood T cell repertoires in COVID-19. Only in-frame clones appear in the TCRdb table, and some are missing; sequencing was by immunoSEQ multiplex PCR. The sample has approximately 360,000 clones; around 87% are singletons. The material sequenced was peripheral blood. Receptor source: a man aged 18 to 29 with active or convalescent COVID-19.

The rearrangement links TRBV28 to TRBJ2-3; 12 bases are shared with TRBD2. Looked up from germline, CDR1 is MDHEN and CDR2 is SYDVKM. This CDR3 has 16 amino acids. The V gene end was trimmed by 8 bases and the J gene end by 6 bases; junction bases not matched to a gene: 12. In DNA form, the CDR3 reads TGTGCCAGCCCGAATGGGACTAGCGGGCCGCTTGATACGCAGTATTTT. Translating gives CASPNGTSGPLDTQYF.

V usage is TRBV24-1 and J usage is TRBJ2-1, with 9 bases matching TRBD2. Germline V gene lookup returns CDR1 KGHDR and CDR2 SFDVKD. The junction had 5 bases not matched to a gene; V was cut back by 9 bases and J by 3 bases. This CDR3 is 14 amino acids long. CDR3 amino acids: CATERGVGYNEQFF. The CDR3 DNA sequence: TGTGCCACCGAGCGGGGGGTAGGCTACAATGAGCAGTTCTTC.

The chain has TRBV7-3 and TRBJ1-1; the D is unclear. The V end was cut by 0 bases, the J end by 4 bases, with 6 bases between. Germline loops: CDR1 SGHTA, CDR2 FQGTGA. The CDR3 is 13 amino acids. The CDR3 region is CASSLTLLTEAFF. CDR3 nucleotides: TGTGCCAGCAGCTTAACACTGCTCACTGAAGCTTTCTTT.

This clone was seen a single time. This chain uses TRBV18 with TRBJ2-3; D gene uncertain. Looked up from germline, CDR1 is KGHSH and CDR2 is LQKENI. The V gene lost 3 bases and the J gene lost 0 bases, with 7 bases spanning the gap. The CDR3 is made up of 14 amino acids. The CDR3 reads CASSPAISTDTQYF. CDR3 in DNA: TGTGCCAGCTCACCTGCGATTAGCACAGATACGCAGTATTTT.

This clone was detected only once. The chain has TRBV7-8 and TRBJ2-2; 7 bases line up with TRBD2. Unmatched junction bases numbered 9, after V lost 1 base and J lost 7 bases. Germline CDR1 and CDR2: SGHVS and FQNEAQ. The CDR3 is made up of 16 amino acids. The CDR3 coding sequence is TGTGCCAGCAGCTTAGGAAGCGGGATGGTTAGCGGGGAGCTGTTTTTT. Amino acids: CASSLGSGMVSGELFF.

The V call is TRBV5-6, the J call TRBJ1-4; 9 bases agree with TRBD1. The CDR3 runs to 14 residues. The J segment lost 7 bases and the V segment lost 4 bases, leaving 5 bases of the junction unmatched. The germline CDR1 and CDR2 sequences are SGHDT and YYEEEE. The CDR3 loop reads CASSTGQGSEKLFF. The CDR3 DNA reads TGTGCCAGCAGCACCGGACAGGGGAGTGAAAAACTGTTTTTT.

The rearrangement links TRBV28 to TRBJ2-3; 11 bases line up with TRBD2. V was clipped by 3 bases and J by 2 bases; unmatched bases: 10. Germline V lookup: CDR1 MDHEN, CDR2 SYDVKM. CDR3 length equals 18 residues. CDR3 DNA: TGTGCCAGCAGTTTCGAGCTAGCGGGGGGCTCATACACAGATACGCAGTATTTT. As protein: CASSFELAGGSYTDTQYF. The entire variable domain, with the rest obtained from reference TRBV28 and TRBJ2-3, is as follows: DVKVTQSSRYLVKRTGEKVFLECVQDMDHENMFWYRQDPGLGLRLIYFSYDVKMKEKGDIPEGYSVSREKKERFSLILESASTNQTSMYLCASSFELAGGSYTDTQYFGPGTRLTVL.

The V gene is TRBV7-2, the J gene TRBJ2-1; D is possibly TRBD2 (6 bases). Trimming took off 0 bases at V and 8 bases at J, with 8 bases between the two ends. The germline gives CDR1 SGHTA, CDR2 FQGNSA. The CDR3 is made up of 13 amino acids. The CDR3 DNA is TGTGCCAGCAGCTTAGCATGGGGGGATGAGCAGTTCTTC. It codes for CASSLAWGDEQFF.

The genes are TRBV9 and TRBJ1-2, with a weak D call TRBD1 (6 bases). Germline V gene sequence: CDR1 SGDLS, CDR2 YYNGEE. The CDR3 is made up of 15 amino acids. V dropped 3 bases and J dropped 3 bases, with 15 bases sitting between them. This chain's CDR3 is CASSGNHREHYGYTF. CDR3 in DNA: TGTGCCAGCAGCGGAAATCACAGGGAACACTATGGCTACACCTTC.

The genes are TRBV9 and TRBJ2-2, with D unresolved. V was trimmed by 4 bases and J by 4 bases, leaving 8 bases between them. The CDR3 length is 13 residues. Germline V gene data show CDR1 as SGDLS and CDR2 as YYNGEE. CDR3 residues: CASSPHSTGELFF. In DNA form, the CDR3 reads TGTGCCAGCAGCCCCCATTCCACCGGGGAGCTGTTTTTT.

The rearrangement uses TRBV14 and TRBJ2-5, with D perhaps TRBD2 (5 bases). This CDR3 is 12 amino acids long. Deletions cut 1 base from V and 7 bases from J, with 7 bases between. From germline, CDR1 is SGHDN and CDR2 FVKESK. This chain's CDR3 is CASSQALATQYF. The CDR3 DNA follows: TGTGCCAGCAGCCAAGCTCTAGCGACCCAGTACTTC.

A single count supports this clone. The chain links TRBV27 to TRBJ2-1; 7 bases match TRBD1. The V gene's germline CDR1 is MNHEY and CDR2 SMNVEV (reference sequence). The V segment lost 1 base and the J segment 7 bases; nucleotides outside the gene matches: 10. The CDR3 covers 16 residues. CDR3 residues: CASSLYLDLQGNEQFF. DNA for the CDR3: TGTGCCAGCAGTTTATATCTCGATTTACAGGGGAATGAGCAGTTCTTC.

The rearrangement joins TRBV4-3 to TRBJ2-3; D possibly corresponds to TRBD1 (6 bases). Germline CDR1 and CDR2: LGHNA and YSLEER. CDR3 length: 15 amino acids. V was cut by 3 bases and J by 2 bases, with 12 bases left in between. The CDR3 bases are TGCGCCAGCAGCCATGAGGACAGATCCACAGATACGCAGTATTTT. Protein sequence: CASSHEDRSTDTQYF.

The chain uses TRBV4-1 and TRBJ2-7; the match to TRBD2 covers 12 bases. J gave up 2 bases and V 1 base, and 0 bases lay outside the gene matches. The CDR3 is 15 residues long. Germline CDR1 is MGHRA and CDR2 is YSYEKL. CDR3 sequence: CASSQGLAGAYEQYF. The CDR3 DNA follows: TGCGCCAGCAGCCAAGGACTAGCGGGAGCCTACGAGCAGTACTTC.

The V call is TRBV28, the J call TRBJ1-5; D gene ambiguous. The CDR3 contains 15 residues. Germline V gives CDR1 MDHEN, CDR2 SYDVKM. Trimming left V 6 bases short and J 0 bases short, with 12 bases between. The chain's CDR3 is CASRPSGVSNQPQHF. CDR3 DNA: TGTGCCAGCAGACCATCCGGTGTTAGCAATCAGCCCCAGCATTTT. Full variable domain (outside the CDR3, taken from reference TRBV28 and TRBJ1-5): DVKVTQSSRYLVKRTGEKVFLECVQDMDHENMFWYRQDPGLGLRLIYFSYDVKMKEKGDIPEGYSVSREKKERFSLILESASTNQTSMYLCASRPSGVSNQPQHFGDGTRLSIL.

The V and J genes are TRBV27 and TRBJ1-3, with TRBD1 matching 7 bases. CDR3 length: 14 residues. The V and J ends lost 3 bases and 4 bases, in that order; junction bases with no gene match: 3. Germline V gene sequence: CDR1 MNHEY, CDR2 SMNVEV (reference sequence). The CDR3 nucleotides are TGTGCCAGCAGTTTCACAGGGGCAGGAAACACCATATATTTT. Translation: CASSFTGAGNTIYF.

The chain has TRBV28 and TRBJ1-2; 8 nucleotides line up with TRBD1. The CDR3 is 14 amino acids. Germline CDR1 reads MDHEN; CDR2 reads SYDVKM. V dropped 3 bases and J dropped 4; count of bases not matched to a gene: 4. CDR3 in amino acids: CASSFDRGLYGYTF. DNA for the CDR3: TGTGCCAGCAGTTTTGACAGGGGTCTCTATGGCTACACCTTC.

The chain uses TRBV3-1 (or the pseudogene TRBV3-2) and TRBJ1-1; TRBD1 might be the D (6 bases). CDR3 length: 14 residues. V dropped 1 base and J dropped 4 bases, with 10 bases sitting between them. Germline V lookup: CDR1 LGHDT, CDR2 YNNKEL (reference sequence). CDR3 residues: CASSQGGPSTEAFF. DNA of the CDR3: TGTGCCAGCAGCCAAGGGGGGCCGAGCACTGAAGCTTTCTTT.

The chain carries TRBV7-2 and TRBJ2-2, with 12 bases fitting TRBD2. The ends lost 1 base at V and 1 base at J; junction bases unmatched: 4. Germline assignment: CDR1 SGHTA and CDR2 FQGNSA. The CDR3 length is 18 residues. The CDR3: CASSLVMTSGGNTGELFF. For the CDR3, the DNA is TGTGCCAGCAGCTTAGTAATGACTAGCGGGGGGAACACCGGGGAGCTGTTTTTT.

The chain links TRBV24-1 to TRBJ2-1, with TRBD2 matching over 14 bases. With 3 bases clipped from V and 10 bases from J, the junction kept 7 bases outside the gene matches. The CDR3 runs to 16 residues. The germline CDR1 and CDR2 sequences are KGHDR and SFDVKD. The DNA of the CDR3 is TGTGCCACCAGTGATAGACTAGCGGGAGGGCCTGGAGAGCAGTTCTTC. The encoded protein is CATSDRLAGGPGEQFF.

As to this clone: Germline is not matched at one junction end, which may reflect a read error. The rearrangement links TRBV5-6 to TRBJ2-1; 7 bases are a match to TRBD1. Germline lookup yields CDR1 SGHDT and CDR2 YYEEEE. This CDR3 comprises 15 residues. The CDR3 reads CASRLDRNTYNEQFF. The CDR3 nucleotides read TGTGCCAGCAGATTGGACAGGAATACCTACAATGAGCAGTTCTTC.

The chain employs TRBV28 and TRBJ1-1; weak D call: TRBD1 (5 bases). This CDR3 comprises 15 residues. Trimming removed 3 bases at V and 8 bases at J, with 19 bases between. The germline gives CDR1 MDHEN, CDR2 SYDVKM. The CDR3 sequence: CASSFGQLGPGEAFF. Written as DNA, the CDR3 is TGTGCCAGCAGTTTTGGGCAGTTAGGCCCAGGGGAAGCTTTCTTT.